What follows is one T cell receptor (beta chain) and its context. Its antigen is as yet unknown. Splitting the CD4+ cells yielded a CD45RA+ naive subset and a CD45RA-negative memory subset. This specimen comes from a study of shared clonotypes between healthy human individuals. Findings of the study overall: Genetic and exposure-history diversity was limited by the small donor number. Naive subsets generally exceeded memory subsets in estimated richness.

Trimming removed 8 bases from V and 6 bases from J, with 17 bases in between. The CDR3 spans 15 residues. Germline CDR1 and CDR2: MNHNS and SASEGT. Assay used: immunoSEQ multiplex PCR; TCRdb lists only in-frame clones, some missing. The repertoire holds around 2.3 million clones, with about 94% as singletons. Sequenced: naive CD4+ T cells sorted from blood. Regarding subset: CD45RA+ positively selected. The chain combines TRBV6-1 with TRBJ1-6, with a possible D match to TRBD1 (6 bases). This TCR came from a man younger than 35 in good health. The CDR3 bases are TGTGCCAGCGTCGCACAGGGCCTAGTTAATTCACCCCTCCACTTT. Translation gives CASVAQGLVNSPLHF.